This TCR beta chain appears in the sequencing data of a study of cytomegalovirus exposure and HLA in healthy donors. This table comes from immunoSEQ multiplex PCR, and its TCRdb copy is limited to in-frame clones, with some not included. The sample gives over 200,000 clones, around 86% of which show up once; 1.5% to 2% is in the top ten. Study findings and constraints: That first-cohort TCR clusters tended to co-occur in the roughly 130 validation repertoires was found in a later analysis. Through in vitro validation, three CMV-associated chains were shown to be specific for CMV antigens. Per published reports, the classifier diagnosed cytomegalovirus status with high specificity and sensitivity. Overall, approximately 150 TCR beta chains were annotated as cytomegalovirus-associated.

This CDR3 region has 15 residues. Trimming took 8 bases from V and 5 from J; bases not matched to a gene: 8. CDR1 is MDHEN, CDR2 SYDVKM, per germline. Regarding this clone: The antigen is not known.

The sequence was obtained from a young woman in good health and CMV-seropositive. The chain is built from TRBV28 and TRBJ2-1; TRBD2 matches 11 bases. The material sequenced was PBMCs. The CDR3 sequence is CASVTPSGRHNEQFF. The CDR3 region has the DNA TGTGCCAGCGTTACCCCTAGCGGGAGGCACAATGAGCAGTTCTTC.